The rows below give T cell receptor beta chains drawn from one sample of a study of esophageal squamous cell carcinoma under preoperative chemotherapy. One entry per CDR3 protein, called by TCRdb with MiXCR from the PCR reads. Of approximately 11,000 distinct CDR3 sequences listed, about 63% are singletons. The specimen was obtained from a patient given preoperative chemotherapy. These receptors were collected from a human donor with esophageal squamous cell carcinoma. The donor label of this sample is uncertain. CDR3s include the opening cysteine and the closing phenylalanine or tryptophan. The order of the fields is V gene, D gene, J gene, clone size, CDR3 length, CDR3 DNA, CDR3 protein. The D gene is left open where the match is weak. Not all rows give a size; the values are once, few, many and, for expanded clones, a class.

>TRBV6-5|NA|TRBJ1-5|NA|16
TGTGCCAGCACCCCCGTTGGTGGGGAAGGCAATCAGCCCCAGCATTTT
CASTPVGGEGNQPQHF
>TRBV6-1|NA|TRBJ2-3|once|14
TGTGCCAGCAGCCAGGCAGTCAACACAGATACGCAGTATTTT
CASSQAVNTDTQYF
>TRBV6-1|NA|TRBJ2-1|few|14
TGTGCCAGCGGCTGGTTAAGGACACGAGGGGAGCAGTTCTTC
CASGWLRTRGEQFF
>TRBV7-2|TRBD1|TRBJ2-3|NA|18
TGTGCCAGCAGCCTCGGGACAGGGTCCGTTCGGTCAACAGATACGCAGTATTTT
CASSLGTGSVRSTDTQYF
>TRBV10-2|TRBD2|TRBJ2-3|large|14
TGCGCCAGCAGTGAGGTAGCGGGAACAGATACGCAGTATTTT
CASSEVAGTDTQYF
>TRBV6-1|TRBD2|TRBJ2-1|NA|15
TGTGCCAGCAGTGCCCTAGCGGGGAGGTACAATGAGCAGTTCTTC
CASSALAGRYNEQFF
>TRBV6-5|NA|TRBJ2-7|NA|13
TGTGCCAGCAGTTCTTACACCTCCTACGAGCAGTACTTC
CASSSYTSYEQYF
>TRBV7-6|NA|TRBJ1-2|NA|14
TGTGCCAGCAGCTTAGAGCAGGGGTTCTATGGCTACACCTTC
CASSLEQGFYGYTF
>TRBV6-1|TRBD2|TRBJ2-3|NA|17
TGTGCCAGCATCGCGGGTAGCGGGGGCCGCGGCAAAGAGACGCAGTATTTC
CASIAGSGGRGKETQYF
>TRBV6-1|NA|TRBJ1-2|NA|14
TGTGCCAGCACCCAAGGGGCGGCTAACTATGGCTACACCTTC
CASTQGAANYGYTF
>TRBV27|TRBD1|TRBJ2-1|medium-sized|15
TGTGCCAGCAGGCGCAGGGGGTTTGGGTTGGATGAGCAGTTCTTC
CASRRRGFGLDEQFF
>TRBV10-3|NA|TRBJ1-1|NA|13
TGTGCCACAACGTCGGGCCTGAACACTGAAGCTTTCTTT
CATTSGLNTEAFF
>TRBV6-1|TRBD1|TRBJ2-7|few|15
TGTGCCAGCTCCCCCTGGGACAGGGTGTCCTACGAGCAGTACTTC
CASSPWDRVSYEQYF
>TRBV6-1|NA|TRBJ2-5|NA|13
TGTGCCAGCAGGGTTAGTGAGGAAGAGACGCAGTATTTC
CASRVSEEETQYF
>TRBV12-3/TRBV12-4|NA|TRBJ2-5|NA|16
TGTGCCAGCAGCGGGCCCGGGGTAGCTGACCAAAACACCCAGTACTTC
CASSGPGVADQNTQYF
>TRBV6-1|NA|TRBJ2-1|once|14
TGTGGCGGCAGGGGGACTCTAACCAAAGACACTCAGTATTTC
CGGRGTLTKDTQYF
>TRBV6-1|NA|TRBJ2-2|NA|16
TGTGCCAGCAGCCCCCCGGTGTCAGTCAACACCGGGGAGCTGTTTTTT
CASSPPVSVNTGELFF
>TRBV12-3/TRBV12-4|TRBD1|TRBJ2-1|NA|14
TGTGCCAGCAGTTCCGGACAGGGGTCAAATGAGCAGTTCTTC
CASSSGQGSNEQFF
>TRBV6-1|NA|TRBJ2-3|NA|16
TGTGCCAGCAGTGACTTGGGGGGAAGAGCCAAAGATATTCAGTATTTT
CASSDLGGRAKDIQYF
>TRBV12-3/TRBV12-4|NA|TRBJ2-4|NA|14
TGTGCGGGTACCTCCCCCGGGGCCAAAAACATTCAGTACTTC
CAGTSPGAKNIQYF
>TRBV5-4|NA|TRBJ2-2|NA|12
TGTGCCAGCAGTTGGGGTATCGGGGAGCTGTTTTTT
CASSWGIGELFF
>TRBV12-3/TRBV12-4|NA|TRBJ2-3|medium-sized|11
TGTGCCAGCAGTTTCACAGATACGCAGTATTTT
CASSFTDTQYF
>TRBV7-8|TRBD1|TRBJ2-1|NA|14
TGTGCCAGCAGCGTCACAGGGGATTTCTACGAGCAGTTCTTC
CASSVTGDFYEQFF
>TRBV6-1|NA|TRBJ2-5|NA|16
TGTGCCAGCAGGGAGCTTGGGGGACGCGACCCAGATACCCAGTACTTC
CASRELGGRDPDTQYF
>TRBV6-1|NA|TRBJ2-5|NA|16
TGTGCCAGCGGGGGATTTGGGGGACGCTACCAAGAGACGCAGTACTTC
CASGGFGGRYQETQYF
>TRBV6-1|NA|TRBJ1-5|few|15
TGTGCCAGCAGTGGGGCCTCGGGCGGCCTTCAGCCCCAGCATTTT
CASSGASGGLQPQHF
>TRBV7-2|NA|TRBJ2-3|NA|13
TGTGCCAGCAGCGGACGGAAGGGGGAGTCCCAGTATTTT
CASSGRKGESQYF
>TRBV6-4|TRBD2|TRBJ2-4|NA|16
TGTGCCAGCAGTGACTCGGGGGGGAGAGCCAAAAACATTCAGTATTTC
CASSDSGGRAKNIQYF
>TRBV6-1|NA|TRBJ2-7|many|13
TGTGCCAGCAGGATAACAGGGACCTACGAGCAGTACTTC
CASRITGTYEQYF
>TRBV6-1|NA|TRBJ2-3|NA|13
TGTGCCAGCAGTGAGGAGAGCTCCGATGAGCAGTATTTT
CASSEESSDEQYF
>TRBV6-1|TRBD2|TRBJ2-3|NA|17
TGTGCCAGCATCGCGGGTAGCGGGGGCCGCGGCCCAGATACGCAGTATTTT
CASIAGSGGRGPDTQYF
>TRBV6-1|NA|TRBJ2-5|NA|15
TGTGCCAGCAGTAGACAGGGAGGGAACCAAGAGACCCAGTACTTC
CASSRQGGNQETQYF
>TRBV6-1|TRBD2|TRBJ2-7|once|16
TGTGCCAGCAGTATCACCGGGACTAGCGGGAGCTACGAGCAGTACTTC
CASSITGTSGSYEQYF
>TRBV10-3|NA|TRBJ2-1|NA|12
TGTGCGGGCTGGGCGATCTACGATGAGCAGTTCTTC
CAGWAIYDEQFF
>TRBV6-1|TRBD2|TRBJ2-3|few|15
TGTGCCAGCAGGGGGCTGACTAGCGGCACAGATACGCAGTATTTT
CASRGLTSGTDTQYF
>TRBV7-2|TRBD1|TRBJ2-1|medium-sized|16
TGTGCCAGCAGCTCGACCGGGACAGACCTTTACAATGAGCAGTTCTTC
CASSSTGTDLYNEQFF
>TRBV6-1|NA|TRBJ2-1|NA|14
TGTGCCAGCCATCGGGCTGCAAGCTCCTACGAGCAGTTCTTC
CASHRAASSYEQFF
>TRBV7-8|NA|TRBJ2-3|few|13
TGTGCCAGCAGCTTAGTAAAGGGAGATACGCAGTATTTT
CASSLVKGDTQYF
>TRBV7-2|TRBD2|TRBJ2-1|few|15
TGTGCCAGCAGCCCCCTACGGGGGGGATCCTACGAGCAGTTCTTC
CASSPLRGGSYEQFF
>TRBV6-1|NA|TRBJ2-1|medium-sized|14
TGTGCCAGCAGTGAGTTGCGAACCTACAATGAGCAGTTCTTC
CASSELRTYNEQFF
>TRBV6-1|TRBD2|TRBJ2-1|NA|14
TGTGCCAGCAGAAACCCGGGACTACACAACGAAGAGTTCTTC
CASRNPGLHNEEFF
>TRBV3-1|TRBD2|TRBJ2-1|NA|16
TGTGCCAGCAGCCGTGGACTAGCCTTCTCCTACAATGAGCAGTTCTTC
CASSRGLAFSYNEQFF
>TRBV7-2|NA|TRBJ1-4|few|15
TGTGCCAGCAGCACGATGACAGGTTTGGGTGAAAAACTGTTTTTT
CASSTMTGLGEKLFF
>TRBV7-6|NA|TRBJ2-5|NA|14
TGTGCCAGCAGCTTGGTAGCGGAGGGGGAGACCCAGTACTTC
CASSLVAEGETQYF
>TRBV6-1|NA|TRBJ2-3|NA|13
TGTGCCTCCCGGGTGAGTGGCAAAAATACGCAGTATTTT
CASRVSGKNTQYF
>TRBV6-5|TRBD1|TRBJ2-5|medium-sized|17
TGTGCCAGCAGTTCCGGGACAGGGATGGGGTACCAAGAGACCCAGTACTTC
CASSSGTGMGYQETQYF
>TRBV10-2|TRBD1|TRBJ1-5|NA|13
TGCGCCAGCAGTACAGGGGGCGTACAGCCCCAGCATTTT
CASSTGGVQPQHF
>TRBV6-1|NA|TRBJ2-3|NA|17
TGTGCCAGCATCGCGGGTAGCGGAGACCTCGGCGCCGATGCGCAGTATTTC
CASIAGSGDLGADAQYF
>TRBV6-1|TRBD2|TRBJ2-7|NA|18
TGTGCCAGCAGTGCGGCTAGCGGGGGTCTTAGCTCCTACAATGAGCAGTACTTC
CASSAASGGLSSYNEQYF
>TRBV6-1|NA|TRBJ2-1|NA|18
TGTGCCAGCAGTGATATCTCGAACAGACCGAGCTCCTACAATGAGCAGTTCTTC
CASSDISNRPSSYNEQFF
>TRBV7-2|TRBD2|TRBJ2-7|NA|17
TGTGCCAGCAGCTTTGCCGGGACTAGCGGGATCGTTAATGAGCAGTACTTC
CASSFAGTSGIVNEQYF
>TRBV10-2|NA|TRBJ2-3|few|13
TGCGCCAGCAGTGAGTCCTGGGCAGATACGCAGTATTTT
CASSESWADTQYF
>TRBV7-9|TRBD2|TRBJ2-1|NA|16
TGTGCCAGCAGCTTCGAGGATTGGGGGGGACGGGAGACCCAGTTCTTC
CASSFEDWGGRETQFF
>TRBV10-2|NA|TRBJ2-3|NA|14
TGCGCCAGCAGGGAGCTGGCGGCCACAGATACGCAGTACTTT
CASRELAATDTQYF
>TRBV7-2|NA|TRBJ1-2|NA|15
TGTGCCAGCAGCTTACGGGAGGCAACTAACTATGGCTACACCTTC
CASSLREATNYGYTF